The clone carrying this T cell receptor beta chain was seen once. The antigen is undetermined. Trimming took 7 bases from V and 7 from J; bases not matched to a gene: 11. CDR3 length equals 15 residues. The germline gives CDR1 SQVTM, CDR2 ANQGSEA. Healthy adults negative for HIV, lacking recent acute infections or vaccinations, served as donors. Deep-level settings were used for running the assay. Here immunoSEQ multiplex PCR was the method, and the copy in TCRdb shows in-frame clones only, minus some. This sample has approximately 480,000 clones, with over 60% found just once. The sample belongs to a study of shared clonotypes between healthy human individuals. Study results and limitations: An effect of sequencing depth on clonotype sharing among donors was expected. Sampling used blood alone; tissue repertoires probably differ.

Sequenced material: PBMCs. The chain combines TRBV29-1 with TRBJ2-1, with 12 nucleotides matching TRBD2. The source of this sequence is a woman in her forties in good health. Some clones in this sample may be carry-over from other donors' samples. CDR3 protein: CSAQAGTSGWNEQFF. For the CDR3, the DNA is TGCAGCGCCCAGGCCGGGACTAGCGGGTGGAATGAGCAGTTCTTC.